The 7 T cell receptor beta chains below were found in one sample sequenced in a study of T cell clonality in common variable immunodeficiency. TCRdb keeps only in-frame clones here, not all; method: immunoSEQ multiplex PCR. Observed in the sample are 40,000 to 55,000 clones, none of them singletons. The sample taken for sequencing was peripheral blood mononuclear cells. These receptors were taken from a person aged 18-69 years in good health.

This clone was found many times. The CDR3 is cut off 3 residues early in the read; its end comes from the germline J gene. V usage is TRBV2 and J usage is TRBJ2-7; 9 nucleotides match TRBD1. This CDR3 is built from 17 residues. Unmatched junction bases numbered 15, after V lost 8 bases and J lost 1 base. Germline CDR1 reads SNHLY; CDR2 reads FYNNEI. CDR3: CASSLGMPGQGSYEQYF. The covered CDR3 bases are TGTGCCAGCTCGTTGGGGATGCCGGGACAGGGTTCCTACGAG.

This clone has ten or more counts. This CDR3 is CASQDRGPSTDTQYF. CDR3 bases read: TGTGCCAGCCAAGACAGGGGCCCTAGCACAGATACG. The chain joins TRBV19 to TRBJ2-3, with TRBD1 identical over 8 bases. The CDR3 end is not reached by the read, which stops 3 residues before it; the germline J gene fills it in. CDR1 LNHDA and CDR2 SQIVND come from the germline V gene (reference sequence). There are 15 residues in the CDR3. Trimming took 9 bases from V and 0 from J; bases not matched to a gene: 8.

In its sample, this clone was seen many times. The read ends 3 residues early relative to the CDR3; the germline J gene fills the gap. J is TRBJ2-5 and V is TRBV2; 10 bases match TRBD2. The V segment lost 5 bases and the J segment 5 bases; nucleotides outside the gene matches: 17. Per germline, CDR1 SNHLY and CDR2 FYNNEI. This CDR3 comprises 18 residues. CDR3 sequence: CASSRAGGPAFVMETQYF. CDR3 bases read: TGTGCCAGCAGTAGAGCGGGGGGGCCAGCCTTTGTCATGGAGACC.

This clone was detected ten times or more. The sequenced fragment ends 3 residues before the CDR3 boundary, so the rest is inferred from the germline J gene. The chain uses TRBV9 and TRBJ2-7; possibly TRBD1 for D (5 bases). V lost 3 bases, J lost 1 base, and 14 bases lay in between. Germline CDR1 and CDR2: SGDLS and YYNGEE. CDR3 length equals 15 residues. CDR3 loop: CASSAEAGPSYEQYF. The CDR3 bases that were read are TGTGCCAGCAGCGCGGAAGCAGGGCCATCCTACGAG. Together with reference TRBV9 and TRBJ2-7, the CDR3 gives the full variable domain: DSGVTQTPKHLITATGQRVTLRCSPRSGDLSVYWYQQSLDQGLQFLIQYYNGEERAKGNILERFSAQQFPDLHSELNLSSLELGDSALYFCASSAEAGPSYEQYFGPGTRLTVT.

This clone was observed many times. Sequencing ends 3 residues short of the CDR3 end; the germline J gene provides the rest. The rearrangement links TRBV7-2 to TRBJ2-1; 7 bases align to TRBD2. The CDR3 spans 15 residues. Germline V gene lookup returns CDR1 SGHTA and CDR2 FQGNSA. J was trimmed by 7 bases and V by 1 base; bases with no gene match: 7. The CDR3: CASSLVSGVANEQFF. The part of the CDR3 DNA that was read is TGTGCCAGCAGCTTAGTCAGCGGGGTAGCGAATGAG.

As concerns this clone: The CDR3 extends 3 residues past the end of the read, so its final part is completed from the germline J gene. The J gene is TRBJ1-2, the V gene TRBV18; D gene ambiguous. CDR1 and CDR2 (germline): KGHSH, LQKENI. CDR3 length equals 13 residues. Incomplete CDR3 DNA: TGTGCCAGCTCACCACCTCACTCAAATACC. Translating gives CASSPPHSNT. The entire CDR3 sequence reads CASSPPHSNTYTF.

This clone was seen at least ten times. The DNA ends 3 residues before the CDR3 does, and the rest of the CDR3 is filled in from the germline J gene. The V and J genes are TRBV11-2 and TRBJ2-3, with no clear D. V was shortened by 5 bases and J by 0 bases, with 12 bases between the two germline ends. Germline CDR1 reads SGHAT; CDR2 reads FQNNGV. This CDR3 has 15 amino acids. The CDR3 loop reads CASSSAAYSTDTQYF. The covered CDR3 bases are TGTGCCAGCAGCAGCGCGGCGTATAGCACAGATACG. Based on the CDR3 plus reference TRBV11-2 and TRBJ2-3, the full variable domain is EAGVAQSPRYKIIEKRQSVAFWCNPISGHATLYWYQQILGQGPKLLIQFQNNGVVDDSQLPKDRFSAERLKGVDSTLKIQPAKLEDSAVYLCASSSAAYSTDTQYFGPGTRLTVL.